This T cell receptor (beta chain) was sequenced for a study of cytomegalovirus exposure and HLA in healthy donors (dated by TCRdb to about 2017). For context, the study as a whole: An earlier analysis of 587 of the donors reported more than 250 Gb of sequence data and 100 million to 140 million unique TCR beta sequences from some 180 million T cells. Alongside the repertoire data, information on donor age, sex, ethnicity and CMV serostatus was compiled. Among almost 400 genotyped donors of the cohort, an average of around 240,000 unique TCR beta nucleotide sequences were sequenced per donor, roughly 18% of them non-productive. Because of strong linkage in the cohort, roughly five DR-DQ haplotypes were treated as single units for association and clustering. Approximately 310 gigabases of sequencing data and approximately 93 million unique TCR sequences were included in an early release covering about 700 HLA-typed donors. The study used immunosequencing to profile the T cell repertoires of 600 to 850 subjects and linked those repertoires to cytomegalovirus serostatus. In the later analysis, no new phenotypic data were used to find candidate immune exposures; instead, reliance was placed on TCR beta sequences and their occurrence across donors. The study aimed to test whether cataloging public T cell receptors could reveal signatures of past pathogen exposure. An earlier analysis of fewer than 750 of the donors used high-throughput TCR beta sequencing to judge whether each TCR beta V gene segment behaved as functional or pseudogenic. In addition to the first cohort of around 670 subjects, a separate validation cohort of some 120 different subjects was used. HLA typing included class I and class II loci at four-digit resolution. The number of typed donors differed by locus: about 620-640 for A, B, C, DRB1 and DQB1; approximately 520 for DQA1; about 600 for DPA1; and about 450 for DPB1. The genetic ancestry cluster associated with self-reported Caucasian donors included about 84% of the roughly 400 genotyped donors. Genome-wide SNP genotypes for about 65% of the 666 donors were used in a later genetic analysis, which treated that subset as a discovery cohort. High-throughput TCR immunosequencing, statistical association of individual TCRs with disease status, and machine learning were combined to predict cytomegalovirus infection status. Every repertoire in the discovery cohort had been generated on one and the same sequencing platform. A later analysis re-examined previously published TCR beta repertoires from about 700 donors and added high-resolution HLA genotyping to investigate patterns of TCR occurrence. Summary of the overall study and its limitations: An association between a missense DCLRE1C variant and V-gene and J-gene trimming of TCR beta chains was found in a later genetic analysis and replicated in an independent cohort. Most TCR sequences were seen in very few donors, while some public TCRs were found in many individuals. A cluster of highly shared sequence variants was judged likely to be a technical artifact of the sequencing pipeline. In an earlier analysis of approximately 590 of the donors, most TCR beta V segments appeared in productive rearrangements about 87% or about 30% of the time, broadly matching IMGT annotations. The authors suggested that the approach could potentially be generalized to other disease states and immunological phenotypes. A further reported finding was that TCR beta sequences accurately predicted the HLA-A and HLA-B alleles for most subjects in the first cohort. For the cohort, immune exposure information was limited to CMV serostatus. A later analysis reported that several top co-occurrence clusters appeared linked to parvovirus B19, influenza, CMV and Epstein-Barr virus. Three of the identified cytomegalovirus-associated TCR beta chains were confirmed in vitro to be specific for cytomegalovirus antigens. Linkage disequilibrium might explain the correlated functional status among segregating V segments, but an unknown experimental factor could not be ruled out. In a later genetic analysis, fewer N-insertions in productive TCRs were reported among donors in an Asian-associated ancestry cluster than the approximately 630-donor mean. In this cohort, only TCR beta chains were sequenced, and detectable features were limited by the absence of alpha or paired-chain data. The 87-base-pair reads could not distinguish some IMGT-functional V segments, including TRBV6-2 and TRBV6-3, so those segments were excluded. Roughly 17 rarely observed V segments, including chromosome 9 orphons, were excluded from the earlier analysis of several hundred of the donors because counts were too low. The classifier was reported to diagnose cytomegalovirus status with high specificity and sensitivity in both the original and validation cohorts. A later analysis found that TCR association rates varied across HLA loci, with DRB1 alleles showing the most associated TCRs and HLA-C alleles the fewest. A later analysis found that most CMV-associated TCR beta chains appeared HLA-restricted, with HLA associations seemingly driven largely by CMV exposure. Because HLA typing was missing for some donors at each locus, association tests included only the typed subset. The presence/absence analyses assumed that sequencing depth was roughly uniform across donors, and that assumption may not be true. Specific HLA alleles were associated with about 17,000 TCR beta sequences at a false discovery rate of 0.05 in a later analysis. In the study, approximately 160 TCR beta chains were listed as associated with cytomegalovirus. When HLA alleles, especially DR and DQ, strongly co-occurred, TCR associations were difficult to assign to individual alleles. In a later analysis, HLA-associated TCR beta chains showed more clonal expansion and lower generation probabilities than non-associated chains that were equally common.

On this clone itself: Its antigen is unknown. No qualities accompany the bases; no much larger clone lies one base away.

The cohort consisted of 666 healthy bone marrow donors. All cohort members were sampled while nominally healthy, although unrecorded immune exposures were likely present. The donor tested CMV seropositive, placing the donor among the 289 seropositive members of the cohort. A peripheral blood sample was collected from each donor, and TCR beta sequencing was performed on peripheral blood mononuclear cells. Genomic DNA was extracted from the blood cell samples with the Qiagen DNeasy Blood Extraction Kit. Libraries were prepared through the immunoSEQ multiplex PCR assay. The multiplex PCR relied on a mix of 60 forward primers for TCR Vbeta segments and 13 reverse primers for TCR Jbeta segments. A multiplex PCR assay on genomic DNA amplified the CDR3 region of rearranged TCR beta genes. On the Illumina HiSeq System, the amplified TCR beta libraries were sequenced as 87-base-pair reads. Under the source paper's analysis protocol: A later analysis counted approximately 74 million unique TCR beta chains across the 670 or so repertoires, and around 9.9 million of these chains were shared by at least two donors. Raw reads were error-corrected and collapsed into unique sequences with a nearest-neighbor algorithm that merged closely related sequences to remove PCR and sequencing errors. V, D and J gene segments were assigned by aligning CDR3 sequences to IMGT reference sequences. Each retained sequence needed at least a six-nucleotide match to both a V gene segment and a J gene segment. A rearrangement was called productive if the CDR3 had no stop codons and remained in frame with V and J, and every other rearrangement was called non-productive. Following IMGT convention, CDR3 was defined as the stretch from the second conserved V-encoded cysteine to the conserved J-encoded phenylalanine. The earlier analysis of about 590 of the donors excluded sequences that lacked an unambiguous match to a single V gene segment. In an earlier analysis of around 590 of the donors, a V segment was called functional when productive rearrangements were above 56.7%, and segregating when the standard deviation between donors exceeded 5%. To diagnose cytomegalovirus status from the catalog of TCR beta chain sequences, a statistical classification framework was built. In a later analysis, V and J genes were assigned by comparing TCR nucleotide sequences against IMGT/GENE-DB human TR gene sequences. The TCRdist pipeline was used in a later analysis to assign CDR3 sequences and most-parsimonious VDJ recombination scenarios. In a later analysis, each TCR beta chain was defined by its CDR3 amino acid sequence together with its V-gene family, and reads without a unique V-gene family were excluded. As a way to deal with suspected cross-contamination and a sequencing artifact, a later analysis dropped 450 to 600 nucleotide sequences that were highly shared and had low generation probability. For each public chain, a later analysis derived a clonal expansion index from normalized ranks of inferred template counts within each repertoire. In a later analysis, generation probabilities were computed with a VDJ recombination model fitted to out-of-frame rearrangements, and the resulting probabilities were checked against IGoR. A later analysis scored TCR-TCR, TCR-HLA and TCR-CMV co-occurrence with hypergeometric tests, applying a repertoire-size bias correction to TCR pairs. To estimate false discovery rates, a later analysis permuted the HLA or CMV assignments 20 times. A later analysis grouped co-occurring TCRs with DBSCAN, adding TCRdist sequence similarity when clustering within HLA-allele-positive subsets. Co-occurrence clustering excluded repertoires with fewer than 30,000 or more than 120,000 public chains, plus five with anomalous nucleotide sharing. Entries here come from immuneACCESS through TCRdb and include only in-frame sequences with V and J called. Some clones fail to appear in such tables; in the studies checked, an unresolved V gene covers under half of the shortfall, and the cause of the remainder is unknown. Clonal size and the V and J genes are those of that table, whereas D and trimming came from the DNA. This sample holds about 59,000 clones; about 81% were observed only once. In total, the top ten clones hold 6.8% of the sample.

The CDR3 covers 15 residues, taking in both the cysteine and the phenylalanine. Left in the record is the CDR3 DNA by itself, 45 bases read in frame from the first base. Between the V and J ends, shortened by 0 bases and 5 bases respectively, the junction contains 13 bases. In the germline V gene, CDR1 corresponds to ENHRY and CDR2 to SYGVKD. The sequenced sample consisted of PBMCs. The V and J genes are TRBV10-3 and TRBJ1-1, with no D gene named confidently. The receptor comes from a man aged 25-40 years in good health and CMV-seropositive. The nucleotides are TGTGCCATCAGTGAGTCACGAGGGTTCGGGACTGAAGCTTTCTTT. It translates to CAISESRGFGTEAFF.